The present entry profiles one T cell receptor (beta chain) with its context. Its antigen is undetermined. This specimen belongs to a study of vaccination effects on CD4 cells after COVID-19. In the study overall: In culture with roughly 10 IU/ml IL-2 and approximately 9.1 ug/ml peptides, PBMC were grown at around 1.8 million per well.

Libraries were prepared by immunoSEQ multiplex PCR; TCRdb keeps only in-frame clonotypes and omits some of them. The data contain around 66,000 clones, 74% of them singletons. The V gene's germline CDR1 is SGHRS and CDR2 YFSETQ. The CDR3 has 15 amino acids. Trimming at V came to 0 bases and at J to 4 bases, leaving 4 bases not matched to a gene. Scientists isolated CD4+ T cells after a roughly 10-day culture period ended. Two-dose vaccination with either BNT162b2 or mRNA-1273 was given to the participants. This TCR came from a human donor who received a COVID-19 vaccine. The specimen was CD4+ T cells from PBMCs cultured without peptide, collected after COVID-19 vaccination. The V gene is TRBV5-1, the J gene TRBJ1-5; 7 bases are a match to TRBD1. The CDR3 region is CASSLGDSQNQPQHF. The CDR3, as DNA: TGCGCCAGCAGCTTGGGGGACAGTCAGAATCAGCCCCAGCATTTT.